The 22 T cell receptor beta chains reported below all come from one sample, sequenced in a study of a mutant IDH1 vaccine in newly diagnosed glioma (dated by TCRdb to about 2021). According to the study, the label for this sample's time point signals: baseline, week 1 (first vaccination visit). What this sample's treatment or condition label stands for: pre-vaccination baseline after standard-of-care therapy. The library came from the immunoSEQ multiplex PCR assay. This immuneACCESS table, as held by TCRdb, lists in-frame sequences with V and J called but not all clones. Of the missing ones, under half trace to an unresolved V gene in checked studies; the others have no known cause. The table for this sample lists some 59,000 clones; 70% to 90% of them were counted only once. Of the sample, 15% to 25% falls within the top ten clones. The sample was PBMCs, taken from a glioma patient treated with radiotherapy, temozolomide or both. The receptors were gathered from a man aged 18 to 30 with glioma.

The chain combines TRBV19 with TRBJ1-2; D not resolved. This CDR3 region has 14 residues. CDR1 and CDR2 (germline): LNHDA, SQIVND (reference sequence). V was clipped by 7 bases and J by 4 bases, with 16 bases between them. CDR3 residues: CASIHTDRPYGYTF. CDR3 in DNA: TGTGCCAGTATCCACACGGACCGACCCTATGGCTACACCTTC.

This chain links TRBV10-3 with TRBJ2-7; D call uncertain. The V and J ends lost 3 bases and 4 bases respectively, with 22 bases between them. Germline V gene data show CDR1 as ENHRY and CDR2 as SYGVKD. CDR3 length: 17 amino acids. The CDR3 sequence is CAISDTPPAVNRYEQYF. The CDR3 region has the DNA TGTGCCATCAGTGATACCCCCCCGGCAGTAAATCGGTACGAGCAGTACTTC.

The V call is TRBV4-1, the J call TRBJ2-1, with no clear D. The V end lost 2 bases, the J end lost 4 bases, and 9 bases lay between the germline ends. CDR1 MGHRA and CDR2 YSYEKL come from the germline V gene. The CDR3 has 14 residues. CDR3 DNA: TGCGCCAGCAGCCAATTAGCAAAATACAATGAGCAGTTCTTC. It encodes CASSQLAKYNEQFF.

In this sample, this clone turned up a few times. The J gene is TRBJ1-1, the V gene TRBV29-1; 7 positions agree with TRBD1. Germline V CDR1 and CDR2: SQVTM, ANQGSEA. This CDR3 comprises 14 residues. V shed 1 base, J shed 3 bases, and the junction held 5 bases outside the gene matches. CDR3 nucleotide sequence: TGCAGCGTTGAAGGGGACAGACTGCACACTGAAGCTTTCTTT. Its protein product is CSVEGDRLHTEAFF.

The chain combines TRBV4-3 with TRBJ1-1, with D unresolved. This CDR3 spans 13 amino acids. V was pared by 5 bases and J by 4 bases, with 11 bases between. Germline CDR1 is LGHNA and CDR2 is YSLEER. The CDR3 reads CASSSRHSTEAFF. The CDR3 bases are TGCGCCAGCAGCTCCCGACATTCCACTGAAGCTTTCTTT.

The CDR3 nucleotides are TGCAGCGTTCTCCGCGGGGGCGGGGGCTACACCTTC. The encoded protein is CSVLRGGGGYTF. V gene TRBV29-1 combines with J gene TRBJ1-2; perhaps TRBD1 as D (6 bases). CDR3 size: 12 residues. Germline assignment: CDR1 SQVTM and CDR2 ANQGSEA. V was pared by 5 bases and J by 8 bases, with 15 bases between.

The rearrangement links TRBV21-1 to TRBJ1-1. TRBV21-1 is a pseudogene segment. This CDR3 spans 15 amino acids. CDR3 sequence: CASSRLREVNTEAFF. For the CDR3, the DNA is TGTGCCAGCAGCAGACTGAGGGAAGTGAACACTGAAGCTTTCTTT.

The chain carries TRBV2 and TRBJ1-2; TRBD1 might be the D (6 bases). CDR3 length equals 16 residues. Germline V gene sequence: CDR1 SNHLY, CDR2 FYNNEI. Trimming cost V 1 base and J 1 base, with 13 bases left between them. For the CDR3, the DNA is TGTGCCAGCAGTGAAGGGGGGGCAGGGCATAACTATGGCTACACCTTC. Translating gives CASSEGGAGHNYGYTF.

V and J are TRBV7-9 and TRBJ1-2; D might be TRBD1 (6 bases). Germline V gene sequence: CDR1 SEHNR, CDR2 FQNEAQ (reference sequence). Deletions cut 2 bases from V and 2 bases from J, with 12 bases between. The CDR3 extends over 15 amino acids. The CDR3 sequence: CASSLYPRGNYGYTF. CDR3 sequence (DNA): TGTGCCAGCAGCTTATATCCAAGGGGGAACTATGGCTACACCTTC.

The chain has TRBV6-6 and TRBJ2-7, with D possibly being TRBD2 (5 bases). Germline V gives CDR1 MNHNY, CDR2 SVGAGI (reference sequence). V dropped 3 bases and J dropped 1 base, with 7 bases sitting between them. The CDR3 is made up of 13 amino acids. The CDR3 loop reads CASSYWESYEQYF. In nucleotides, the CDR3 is TGTGCCAGCAGTTATTGGGAGTCCTACGAGCAGTACTTC.

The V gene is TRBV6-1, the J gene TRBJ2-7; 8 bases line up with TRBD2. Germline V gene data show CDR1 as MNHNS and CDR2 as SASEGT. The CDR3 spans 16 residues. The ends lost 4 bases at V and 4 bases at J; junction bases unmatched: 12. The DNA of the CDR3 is TGTGCCAGCAGTGGTGGCCCCAGGGGCGGGAGGTACGAGCAGTACTTC. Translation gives CASSGGPRGGRYEQYF.

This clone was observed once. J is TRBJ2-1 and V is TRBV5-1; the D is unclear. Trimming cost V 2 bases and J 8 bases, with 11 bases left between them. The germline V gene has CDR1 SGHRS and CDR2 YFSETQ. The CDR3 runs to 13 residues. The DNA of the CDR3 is TGCGCCAGCAGCTTTAGTCCCTTGGATGAGCAGTTCTTC. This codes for CASSFSPLDEQFF.

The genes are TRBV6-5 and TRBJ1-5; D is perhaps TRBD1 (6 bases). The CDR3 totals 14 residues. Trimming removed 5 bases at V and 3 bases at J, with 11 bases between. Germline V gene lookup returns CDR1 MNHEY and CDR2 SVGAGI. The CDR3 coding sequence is TGTGCCAGCAGTCTCACAGGGTTCAATCAGCCCCAGCATTTT. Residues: CASSLTGFNQPQHF.

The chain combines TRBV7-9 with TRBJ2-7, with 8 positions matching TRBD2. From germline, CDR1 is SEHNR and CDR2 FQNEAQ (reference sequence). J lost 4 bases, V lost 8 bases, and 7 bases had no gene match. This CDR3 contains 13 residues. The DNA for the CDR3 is TGTGCCAGCCAGACTAGCGAGGGGTACGAGCAGTACTTC. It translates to CASQTSEGYEQYF.

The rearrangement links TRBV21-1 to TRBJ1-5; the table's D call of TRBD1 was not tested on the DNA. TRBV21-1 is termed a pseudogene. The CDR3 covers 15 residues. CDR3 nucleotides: TGTGCCAGCAGCAACGGACAGGACTTCAATCAGCCCCAGCATTTT. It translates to CASSNGQDFNQPQHF.

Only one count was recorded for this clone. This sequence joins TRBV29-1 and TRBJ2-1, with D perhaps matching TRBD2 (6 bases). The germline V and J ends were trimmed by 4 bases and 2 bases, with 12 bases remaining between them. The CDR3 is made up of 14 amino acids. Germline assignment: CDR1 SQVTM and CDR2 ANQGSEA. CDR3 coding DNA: TGCAGCGTTGCACGGGAGAGGACCTACAATGAGCAGTTCTTC. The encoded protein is CSVARERTYNEQFF.

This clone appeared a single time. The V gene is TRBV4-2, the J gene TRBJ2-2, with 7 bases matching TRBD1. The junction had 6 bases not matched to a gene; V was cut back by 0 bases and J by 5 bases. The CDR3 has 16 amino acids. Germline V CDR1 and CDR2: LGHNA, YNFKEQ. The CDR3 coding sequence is TGTGCCAGCAGCCAAGACCGACAGGGTCGGACCGGGGAGCTGTTTTTT. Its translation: CASSQDRQGRTGELFF.

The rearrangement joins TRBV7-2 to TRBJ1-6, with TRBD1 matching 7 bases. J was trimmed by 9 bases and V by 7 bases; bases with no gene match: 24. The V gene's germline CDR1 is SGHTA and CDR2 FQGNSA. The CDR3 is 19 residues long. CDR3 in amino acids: CASIDPFVFDRVGSSPLHF. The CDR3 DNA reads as TGTGCCAGCATTGATCCGTTCGTTTTTGACAGGGTCGGGAGTTCACCCCTCCACTTT.

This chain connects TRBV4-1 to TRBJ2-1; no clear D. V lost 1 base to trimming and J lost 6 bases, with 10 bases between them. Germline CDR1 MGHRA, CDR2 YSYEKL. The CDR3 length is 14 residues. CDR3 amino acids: CASSQGRAVNEQFF. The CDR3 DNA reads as TGCGCCAGCAGCCAAGGTAGGGCAGTCAATGAGCAGTTCTTC.

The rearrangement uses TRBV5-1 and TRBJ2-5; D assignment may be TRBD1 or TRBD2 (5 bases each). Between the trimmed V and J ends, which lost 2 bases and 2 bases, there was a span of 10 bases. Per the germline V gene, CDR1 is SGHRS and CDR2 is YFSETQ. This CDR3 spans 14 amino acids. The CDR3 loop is CASSFSGTQETQYF. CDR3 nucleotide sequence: TGCGCCAGCAGCTTTTCCGGGACGCAAGAGACCCAGTACTTC.

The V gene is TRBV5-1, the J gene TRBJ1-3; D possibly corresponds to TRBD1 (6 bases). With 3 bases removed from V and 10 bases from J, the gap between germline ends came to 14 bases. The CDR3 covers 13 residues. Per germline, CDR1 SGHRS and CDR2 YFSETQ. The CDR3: CASSSGDTATIYF. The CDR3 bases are TGCGCCAGCAGCTCGGGGGACACCGCAACCATATATTTT.

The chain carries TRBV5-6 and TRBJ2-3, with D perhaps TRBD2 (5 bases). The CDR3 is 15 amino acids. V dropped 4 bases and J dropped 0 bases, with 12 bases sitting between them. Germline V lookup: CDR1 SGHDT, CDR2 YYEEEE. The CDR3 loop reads CASSPLRTSTDTQYF. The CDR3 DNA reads TGTGCCAGCAGCCCATTGAGGACTAGCACAGATACGCAGTATTTT.